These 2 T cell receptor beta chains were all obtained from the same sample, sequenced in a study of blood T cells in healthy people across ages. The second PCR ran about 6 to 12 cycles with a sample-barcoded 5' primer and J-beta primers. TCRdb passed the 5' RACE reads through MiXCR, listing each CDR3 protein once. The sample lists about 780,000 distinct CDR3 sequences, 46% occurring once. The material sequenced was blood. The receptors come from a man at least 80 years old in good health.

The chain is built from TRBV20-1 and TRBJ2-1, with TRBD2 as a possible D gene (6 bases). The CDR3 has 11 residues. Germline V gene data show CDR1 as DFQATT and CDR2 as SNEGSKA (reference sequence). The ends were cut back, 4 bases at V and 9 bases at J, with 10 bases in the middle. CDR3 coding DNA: TGCAGTGCTACAGCCGGGAGTGAGCAGTTCTTC. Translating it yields CSATAGSEQFF.

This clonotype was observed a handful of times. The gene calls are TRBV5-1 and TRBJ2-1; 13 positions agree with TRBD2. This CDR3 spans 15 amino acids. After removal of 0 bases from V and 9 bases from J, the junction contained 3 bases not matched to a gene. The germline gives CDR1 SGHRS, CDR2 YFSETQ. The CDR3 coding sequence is TGCGCCAGCAGCTTGGTACTAGCGGGAGGGCCTGAGCAGTTCTTC. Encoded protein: CASSLVLAGGPEQFF.